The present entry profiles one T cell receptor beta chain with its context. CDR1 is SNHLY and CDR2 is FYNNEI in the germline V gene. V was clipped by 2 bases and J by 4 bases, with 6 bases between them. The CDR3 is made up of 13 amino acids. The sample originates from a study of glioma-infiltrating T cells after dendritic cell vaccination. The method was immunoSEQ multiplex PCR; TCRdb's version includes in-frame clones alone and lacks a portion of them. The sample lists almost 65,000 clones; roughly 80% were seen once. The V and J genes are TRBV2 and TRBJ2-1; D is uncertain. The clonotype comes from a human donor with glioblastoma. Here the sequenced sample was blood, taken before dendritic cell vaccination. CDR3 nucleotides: TGTGCCAGCAGTGAAAGCAGGTACAATGAGCAGTTCTTC. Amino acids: CASSESRYNEQFF.